This T cell receptor beta chain comes out of a study of CD8+CD57+ T cells in acquired aplastic anemia. Germline V lookup: CDR1 SQVTM, CDR2 ANQGSEA. Trimming pared 6 bases from V and 3 bases from J, leaving 17 bases between. The CDR3 extends over 14 amino acids. Template material for TCR beta VDJ and CDR3 profiling consisted of genomic DNA. In TCRdb, the reads were re-called with MiXCR into one record per CDR3 protein. This sample has 210,000 or so distinct CDR3 sequences, with roughly 53% found just once. Those patients picked for sequencing had displayed CD8+CD57+ cell expansion on flow cytometry. This TCR derives from a human donor with aplastic anemia. The sample comprised sorted CD4+, CD8+, or CD8+CD57+ T cells (not recorded which) from PBMCs. The rearrangement links TRBV29-1 to TRBJ2-5, with D perhaps given as TRBD1 or TRBD2 (5 bases each). The CDR3 loop is CSVRFGQLEETQYF. The CDR3 DNA sequence: TGCAGCGTCAGATTCGGACAACTAGAAGAGACCCAGTACTTC.